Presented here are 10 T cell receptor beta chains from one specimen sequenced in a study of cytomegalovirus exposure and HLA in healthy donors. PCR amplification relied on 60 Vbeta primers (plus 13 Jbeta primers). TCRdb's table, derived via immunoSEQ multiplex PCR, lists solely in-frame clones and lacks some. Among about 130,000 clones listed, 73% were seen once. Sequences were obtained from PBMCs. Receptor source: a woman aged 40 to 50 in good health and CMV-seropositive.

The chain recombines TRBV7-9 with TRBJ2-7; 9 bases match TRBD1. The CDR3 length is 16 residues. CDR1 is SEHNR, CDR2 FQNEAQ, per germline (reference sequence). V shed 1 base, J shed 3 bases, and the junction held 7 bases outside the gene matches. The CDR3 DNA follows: TGTGCCAGCAGCTTAGTCCGGACAGGGGCGAGCTACGAGCAGTACTTC. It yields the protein CASSLVRTGASYEQYF.

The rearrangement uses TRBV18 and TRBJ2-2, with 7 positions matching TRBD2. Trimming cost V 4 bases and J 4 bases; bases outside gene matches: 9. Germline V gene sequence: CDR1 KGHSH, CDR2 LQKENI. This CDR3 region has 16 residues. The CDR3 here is CASSLDLAGGTGELFF. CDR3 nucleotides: TGTGCCAGCTCACTTGACTTAGCGGGCGGCACCGGGGAGCTGTTTTTT.

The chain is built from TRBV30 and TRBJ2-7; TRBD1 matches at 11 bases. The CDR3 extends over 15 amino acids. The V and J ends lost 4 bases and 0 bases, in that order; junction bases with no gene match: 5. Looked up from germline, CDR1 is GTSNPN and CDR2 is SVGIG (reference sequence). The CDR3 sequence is CAWKTGTGGSYEQYF. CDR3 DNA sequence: TGTGCCTGGAAGACCGGGACAGGGGGCTCCTACGAGCAGTACTTC.

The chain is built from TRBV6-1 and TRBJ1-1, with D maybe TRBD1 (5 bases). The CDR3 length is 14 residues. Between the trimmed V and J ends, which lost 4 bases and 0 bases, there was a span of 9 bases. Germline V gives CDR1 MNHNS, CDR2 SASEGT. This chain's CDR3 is CASSATQVNTEAFF. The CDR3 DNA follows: TGTGCCAGCAGTGCTACACAGGTGAACACTGAAGCTTTCTTT.

CDR3 loop: CASSRNLDRPRNTEAFF. CDR3 sequence (DNA): TGTGCCAGCAGCCGAAACCTTGACAGGCCACGGAACACTGAAGCTTTCTTT. The J gene is TRBJ1-1, the V gene TRBV7-9; D may be TRBD1 (6 bases). V dropped 5 bases and J dropped 1 base, with 20 bases sitting between them. The CDR3 has 17 residues. The germline gives CDR1 SEHNR, CDR2 FQNEAQ (reference sequence).

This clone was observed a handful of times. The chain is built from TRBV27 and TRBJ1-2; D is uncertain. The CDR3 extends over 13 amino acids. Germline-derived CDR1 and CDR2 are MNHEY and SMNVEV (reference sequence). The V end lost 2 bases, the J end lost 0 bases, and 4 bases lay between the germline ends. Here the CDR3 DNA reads TGTGCCAGCAGTTTACAGGCTAACTATGGCTACACCTTC. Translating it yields CASSLQANYGYTF.

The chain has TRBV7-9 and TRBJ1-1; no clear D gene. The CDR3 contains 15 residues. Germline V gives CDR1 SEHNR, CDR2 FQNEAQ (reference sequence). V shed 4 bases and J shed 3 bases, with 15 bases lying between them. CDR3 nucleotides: TGTGCCAGCAGCTCCAAAACGACAAACCACACTGAAGCTTTCTTT. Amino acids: CASSSKTTNHTEAFF.

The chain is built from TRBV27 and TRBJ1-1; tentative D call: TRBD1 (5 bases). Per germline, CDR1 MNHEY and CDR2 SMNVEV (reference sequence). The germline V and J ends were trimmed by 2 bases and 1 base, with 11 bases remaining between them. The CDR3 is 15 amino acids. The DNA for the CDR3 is TGTGCCAGCAGTTTACAGGGTACGGGGAACACTGAAGCTTTCTTT. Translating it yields CASSLQGTGNTEAFF.

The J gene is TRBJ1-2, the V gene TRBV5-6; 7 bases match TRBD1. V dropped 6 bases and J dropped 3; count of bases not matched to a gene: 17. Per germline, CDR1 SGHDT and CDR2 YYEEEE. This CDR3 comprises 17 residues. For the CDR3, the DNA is TGTGCCAGCACAACAGGGGTTGGGAAATACGAGGACTATGGCTACACCTTC. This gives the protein CASTTGVGKYEDYGYTF. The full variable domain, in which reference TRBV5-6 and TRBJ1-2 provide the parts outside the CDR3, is DAGVTQSPTHLIKTRGQQVTLRCSPKSGHDTVSWYQQALGQGPQFIFQYYEEEERQRGNFPDRFSGHQFPNYSSELNVNALLLGDSALYLCASTTGVGKYEDYGYTFGSGTRLTVV.

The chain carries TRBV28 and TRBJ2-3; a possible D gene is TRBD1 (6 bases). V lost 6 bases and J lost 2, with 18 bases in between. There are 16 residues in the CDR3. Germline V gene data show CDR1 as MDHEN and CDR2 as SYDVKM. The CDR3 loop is CASRPTGLSATDTQYF. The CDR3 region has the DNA TGTGCCAGCAGACCTACAGGGCTCTCCGCCACAGATACGCAGTATTTT. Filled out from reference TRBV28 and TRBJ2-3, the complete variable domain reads DVKVTQSSRYLVKRTGEKVFLECVQDMDHENMFWYRQDPGLGLRLIYFSYDVKMKEKGDIPEGYSVSREKKERFSLILESASTNQTSMYLCASRPTGLSATDTQYFGPGTRLTVL.